This T cell receptor beta chain was obtained from a study of PD-1 blockade in classical Hodgkin lymphoma. Study-wide points: Exclusion applied to patients who initiated nivolumab less than 1 year following ASCT. With CD4+ cells, TCR diversity rose significantly by C4D1, but not with CD8+ cells. Whoever responded completely had baseline diversity much like that seen in newly diagnosed patients.

About this clone itself: Its antigen is still unknown.

This table comes from immunoSEQ multiplex PCR, and its TCRdb copy is limited to in-frame clones, with some not included. The sample contains about 50,000 clones, 85% to 90% of which appear only once. The V end was cut by 6 bases, the J end by 5 bases, with 16 bases between. CDR3 length: 15 amino acids. The germline gives CDR1 LNHDA, CDR2 SQIVND (reference sequence). Documented time point: cycle 4 day 1 (C4D1), after around six weeks of nivolumab. All the patients suffered relapse after autologous stem cell transplantation, and brentuximab vedotin exposure differed. This receptor was obtained from a human donor with classical Hodgkin lymphoma. Specimen: peripheral blood mononuclear cells (PBMCs), collected before the fourth cycle of nivolumab. The chain is built from TRBV19 and TRBJ2-2; D is unclear. Written as DNA, the CDR3 is TGTGCCAGTAGCCTTTTTCTGGAGAGAACCGGGGAGCTGTTTTTT. Protein sequence: CASSLFLERTGELFF.